This T cell receptor beta chain appears in the sequencing data of a study of T cell clones after liver transplantation. Assay: immunoSEQ multiplex PCR; the TCRdb copy retains only in-frame clones and omits some. The sample contains 50,000 to 60,000 clones, 70% to 75% of which appear only once. CDR1 and CDR2 from the germline V gene are SGHVS and FQNEAQ. The CDR3 length equals 11 residues, ends included. Concerning this clone itself: It is likely a read error, because the conserved phenylalanine at the end of the CDR3 is missing. It is unclear where the CDR3 begins or ends on the DNA, so no DNA is shown, and the CDR3 is as TCRdb lists it.

The chain couples TRBV7-8 to TRBJ2-4; TRBD2, the table's D call, was not compared with the DNA. The source is a human patient who received a liver transplant. Some of these T cells may belong to the graft donor. Material: CD4+ T cells from blood, obtained at the 22-month timepoint. The CDR3 region is CASSRSRGSGI.